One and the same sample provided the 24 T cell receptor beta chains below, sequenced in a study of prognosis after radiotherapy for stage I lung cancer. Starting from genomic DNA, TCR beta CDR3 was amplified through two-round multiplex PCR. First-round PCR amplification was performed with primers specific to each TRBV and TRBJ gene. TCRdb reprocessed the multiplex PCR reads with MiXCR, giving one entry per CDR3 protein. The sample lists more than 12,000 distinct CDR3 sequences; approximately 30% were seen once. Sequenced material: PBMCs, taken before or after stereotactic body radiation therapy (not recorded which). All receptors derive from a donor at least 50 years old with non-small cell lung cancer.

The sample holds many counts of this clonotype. The CDR3 reads CASSIYERGTDTQYF. CDR3 DNA sequence: TGTGCCAGTAGTATATACGAGAGGGGCACAGATACGCAGTATTTT. The chain couples TRBV19 to TRBJ2-3; a possible D gene is TRBD2 (5 bases). V was clipped by 2 bases and J by 1 base, with 10 bases between them. The CDR3 extends over 15 amino acids. The germline gives CDR1 LNHDA, CDR2 SQIVND (reference sequence).

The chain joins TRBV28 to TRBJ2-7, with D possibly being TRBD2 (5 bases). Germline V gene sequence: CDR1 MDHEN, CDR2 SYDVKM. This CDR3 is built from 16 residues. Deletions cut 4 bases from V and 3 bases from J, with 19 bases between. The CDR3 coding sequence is TGTGCCAGCAGTTCCTCCTTACTAGGCGATCACTACGAGCAGTACTTC. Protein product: CASSSSLLGDHYEQYF.

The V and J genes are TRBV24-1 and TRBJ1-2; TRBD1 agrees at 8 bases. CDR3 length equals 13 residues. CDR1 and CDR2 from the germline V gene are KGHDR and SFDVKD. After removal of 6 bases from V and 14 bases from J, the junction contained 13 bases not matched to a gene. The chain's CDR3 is CATSQNAGQGHTF. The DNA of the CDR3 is TGTGCCACCAGTCAAAACGCCGGACAGGGTCATACCTTC.

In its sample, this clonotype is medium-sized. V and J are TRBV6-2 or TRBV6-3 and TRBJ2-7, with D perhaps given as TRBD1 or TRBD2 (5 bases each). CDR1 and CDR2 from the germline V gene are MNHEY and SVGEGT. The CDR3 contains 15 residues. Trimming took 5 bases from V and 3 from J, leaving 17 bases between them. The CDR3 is CASSEAPGPYYEQYF. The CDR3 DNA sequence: TGTGCCAGCAGTGAAGCCCCGGGACCATACTACGAGCAGTACTTC.

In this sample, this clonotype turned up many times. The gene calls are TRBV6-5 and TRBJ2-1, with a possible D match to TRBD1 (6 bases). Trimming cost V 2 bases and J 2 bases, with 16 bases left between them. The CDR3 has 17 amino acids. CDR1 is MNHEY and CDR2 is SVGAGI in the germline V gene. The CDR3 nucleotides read TGTGCCAGCAGTTACATTTTAGGTGGGACACCCTACAATGAGCAGTTCTTC. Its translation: CASSYILGGTPYNEQFF.

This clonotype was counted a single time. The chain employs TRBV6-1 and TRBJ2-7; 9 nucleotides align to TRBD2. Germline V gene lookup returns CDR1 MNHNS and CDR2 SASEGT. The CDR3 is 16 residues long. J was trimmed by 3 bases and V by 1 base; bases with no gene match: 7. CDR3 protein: CASSEGRLAEIYEQYF. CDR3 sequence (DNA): TGTGCCAGCAGTGAAGGTCGACTAGCGGAGATCTACGAGCAGTACTTC.

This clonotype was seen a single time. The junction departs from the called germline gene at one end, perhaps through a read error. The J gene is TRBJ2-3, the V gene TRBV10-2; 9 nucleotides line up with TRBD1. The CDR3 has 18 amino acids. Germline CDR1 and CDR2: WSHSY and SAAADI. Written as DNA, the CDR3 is TGCGCCAGCAGTGAGTCTGCGTTCGGGACAGGGAGGGAAGATACGCAATATTTT. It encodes CASSESAFGTGREDTQYF.

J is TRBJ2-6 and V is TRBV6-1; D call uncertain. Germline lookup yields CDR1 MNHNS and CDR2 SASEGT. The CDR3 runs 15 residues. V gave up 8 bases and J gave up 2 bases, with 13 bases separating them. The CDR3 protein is CASGVLEAGANVLTF. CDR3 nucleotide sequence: TGTGCCAGCGGGGTTCTAGAAGCTGGGGCCAACGTCCTGACTTTC.

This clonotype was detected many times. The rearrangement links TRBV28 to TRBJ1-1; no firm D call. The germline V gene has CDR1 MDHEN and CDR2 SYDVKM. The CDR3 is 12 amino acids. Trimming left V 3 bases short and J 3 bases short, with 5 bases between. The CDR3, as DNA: TGTGCCAGCAGTTTGACCGACACTGAAGCTTTCTTT. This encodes CASSLTDTEAFF.

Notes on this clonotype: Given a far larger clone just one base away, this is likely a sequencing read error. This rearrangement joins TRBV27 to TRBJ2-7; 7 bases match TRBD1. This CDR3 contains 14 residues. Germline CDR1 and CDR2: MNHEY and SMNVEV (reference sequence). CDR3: CASRRGQRAYEKYF. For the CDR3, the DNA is TGTGCCAGCAGACGGGGACAGAGAGCCTACGAGAAGTACTTC.

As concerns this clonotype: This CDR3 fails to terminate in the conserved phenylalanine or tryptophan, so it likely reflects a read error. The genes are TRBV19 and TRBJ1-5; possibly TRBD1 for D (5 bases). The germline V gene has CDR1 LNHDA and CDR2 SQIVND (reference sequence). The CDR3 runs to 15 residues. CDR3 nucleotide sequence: TGTGCCAGTAGTATGGGCAGGGTTGGGAATCAGCACCAGCATTCT. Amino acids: CASSMGRVGNQHQHS.

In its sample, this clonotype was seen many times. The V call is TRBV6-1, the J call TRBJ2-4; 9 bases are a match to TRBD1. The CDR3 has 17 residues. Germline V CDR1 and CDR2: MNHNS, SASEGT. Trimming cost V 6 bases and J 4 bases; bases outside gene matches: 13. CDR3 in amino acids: CASSRVRPGTGKNIQYF. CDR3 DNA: TGTGCCAGCAGCCGGGTGAGACCCGGGACAGGGAAAAACATTCAGTACTTC.

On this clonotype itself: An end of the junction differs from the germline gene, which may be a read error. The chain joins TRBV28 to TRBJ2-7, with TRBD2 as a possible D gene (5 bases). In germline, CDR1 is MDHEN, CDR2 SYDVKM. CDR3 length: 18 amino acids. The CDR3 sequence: CTSSTLTRRSVVPDEQYF. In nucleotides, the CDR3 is TGTACCAGCAGTACACTTACCCGTCGTAGCGTGGTCCCTGACGAGCAGTACTTC.

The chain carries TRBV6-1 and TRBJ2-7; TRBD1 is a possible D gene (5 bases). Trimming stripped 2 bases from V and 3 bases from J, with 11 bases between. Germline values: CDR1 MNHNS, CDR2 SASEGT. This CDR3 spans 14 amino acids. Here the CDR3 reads CASSELGDFYEQYV. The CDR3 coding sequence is TGTGCCAGCAGTGAATTAGGGGATTTCTACGAGCAGTACGTC.

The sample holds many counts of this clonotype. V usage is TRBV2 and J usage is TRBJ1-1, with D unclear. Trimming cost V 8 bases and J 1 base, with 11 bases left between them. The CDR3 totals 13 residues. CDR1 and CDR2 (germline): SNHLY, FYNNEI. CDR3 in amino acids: CASGESWNTEAFF. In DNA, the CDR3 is TGTGCCAGCGGGGAAAGTTGGAACACTGAAGCTTTCTTT.

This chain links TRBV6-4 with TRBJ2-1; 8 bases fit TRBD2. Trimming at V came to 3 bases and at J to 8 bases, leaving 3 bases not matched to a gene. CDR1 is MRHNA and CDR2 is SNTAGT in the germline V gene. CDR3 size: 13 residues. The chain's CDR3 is CASSESGSYEQFF. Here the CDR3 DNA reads TGTGCCAGCAGTGAGAGCGGGAGTTATGAGCAGTTCTTC.

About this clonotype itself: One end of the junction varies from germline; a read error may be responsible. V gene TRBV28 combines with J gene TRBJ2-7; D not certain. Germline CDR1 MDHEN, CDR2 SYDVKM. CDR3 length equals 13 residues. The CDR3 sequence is CANSNRQVYEQYF. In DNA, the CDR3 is TGTGCCAACAGTAACCGTCAGGTCTACGAGCAGTACTTC.

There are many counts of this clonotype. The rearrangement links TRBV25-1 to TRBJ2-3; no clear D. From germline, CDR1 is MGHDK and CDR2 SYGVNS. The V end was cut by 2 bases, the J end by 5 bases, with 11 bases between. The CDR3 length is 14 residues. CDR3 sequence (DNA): TGTGCCAGCAGTGAAGTGGGAACGGGAGATACGCAGTATTTT. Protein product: CASSEVGTGDTQYF.

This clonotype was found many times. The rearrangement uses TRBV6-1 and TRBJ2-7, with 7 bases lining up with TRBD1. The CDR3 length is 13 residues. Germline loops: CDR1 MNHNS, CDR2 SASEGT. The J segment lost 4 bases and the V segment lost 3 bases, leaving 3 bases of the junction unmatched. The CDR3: CASSELQGYEQYF. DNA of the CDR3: TGTGCCAGCAGTGAGCTACAGGGGTACGAGCAGTACTTC.

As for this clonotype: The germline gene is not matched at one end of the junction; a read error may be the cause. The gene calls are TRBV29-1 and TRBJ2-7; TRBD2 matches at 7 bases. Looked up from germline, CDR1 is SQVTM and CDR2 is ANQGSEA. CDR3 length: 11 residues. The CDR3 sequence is CSATSRYKQYF. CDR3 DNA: TGCAGCGCGACTAGCCGCTACAAGCAGTACTTC.

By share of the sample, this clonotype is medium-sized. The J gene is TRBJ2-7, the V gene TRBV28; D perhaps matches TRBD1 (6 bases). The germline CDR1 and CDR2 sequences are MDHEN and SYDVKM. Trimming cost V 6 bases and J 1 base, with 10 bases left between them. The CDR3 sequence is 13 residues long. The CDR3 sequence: CASSTGLSYEQYF. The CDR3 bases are TGTGCCAGCAGCACAGGGCTTTCCTACGAGCAGTACTTC. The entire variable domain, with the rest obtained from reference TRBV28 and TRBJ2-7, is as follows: DVKVTQSSRYLVKRTGEKVFLECVQDMDHENMFWYRQDPGLGLRLIYFSYDVKMKEKGDIPEGYSVSREKKERFSLILESASTNQTSMYLCASSTGLSYEQYFGPGTRLTVT.

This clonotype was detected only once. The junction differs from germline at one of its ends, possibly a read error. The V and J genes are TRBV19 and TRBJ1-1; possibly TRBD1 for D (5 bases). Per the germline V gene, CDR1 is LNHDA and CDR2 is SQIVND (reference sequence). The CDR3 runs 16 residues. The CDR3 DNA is TGTGTCAGTAGGACACACCGGAAGGGTCGCGACACTGAAGCTTTCTTT. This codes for CVSRTHRKGRDTEAFF.

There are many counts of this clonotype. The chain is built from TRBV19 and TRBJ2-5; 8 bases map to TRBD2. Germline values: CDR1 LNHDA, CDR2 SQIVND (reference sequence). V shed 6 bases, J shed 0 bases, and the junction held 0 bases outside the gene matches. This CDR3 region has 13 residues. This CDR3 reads CASRGLDQETQYF. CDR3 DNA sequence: TGTGCCAGTAGGGGACTAGACCAAGAGACCCAGTACTTC.

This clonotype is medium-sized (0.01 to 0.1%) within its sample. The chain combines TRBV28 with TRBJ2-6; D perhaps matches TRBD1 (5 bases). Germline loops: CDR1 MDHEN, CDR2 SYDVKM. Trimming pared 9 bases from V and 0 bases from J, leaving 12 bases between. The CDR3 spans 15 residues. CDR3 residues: CASDSSGSGANVLTF. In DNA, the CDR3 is TGTGCCAGTGACAGTTCCGGCTCTGGGGCCAACGTCCTGACTTTC.